This passage covers 30 T cell receptor beta chains from one sample sequenced in a study of shared clonotypes between healthy human individuals. Terminally differentiated effector memory CD45RA+ cells were left out of the naive CD8 fraction, which was CD45RO-negative and positively selected for CCR7. Measured with immunoSEQ multiplex PCR; TCRdb has only the in-frame clones, and not every one. Of more than 2 million clones in the sample, just over 90% were seen once. Input material: naive CD8+ T cells from PBMCs. All receptors derive from a man aged 18 to 30 in good health. Some clones in this sample may be carry-over from other donors' samples.

The V and J genes are TRBV6-5 and TRBJ2-1, with a possible D match to TRBD2 (6 bases). The CDR3 is 14 residues long. Looked up from germline, CDR1 is MNHEY and CDR2 is SVGAGI. V lost 6 bases and J lost 2, with 11 bases in between. The CDR3 sequence is CASSPRGTYNEQFF. The CDR3, as DNA: TGTGCCAGCAGCCCCCGGGGGACCTACAATGAGCAGTTCTTC.

This chain connects TRBV6-4 to TRBJ2-2, with 14 bases fitting TRBD2. The CDR3 length is 17 residues. The germline gives CDR1 MRHNA, CDR2 SNTAGT. V trimming: 6 bases; J trimming: 5 bases; junction bases outside the gene matches: 8. The CDR3 reads CASSPGLAGENTGELFF. The CDR3 DNA is TGTGCCAGCAGCCCGGGACTAGCGGGAGAAAATACCGGGGAGCTGTTTTTT.

J is TRBJ1-5 and V is TRBV9, with D perhaps matching TRBD1 (6 bases). V lost 1 base to trimming and J lost 3 bases, with 11 bases between them. Germline CDR1 and CDR2: SGDLS and YYNGEE. The CDR3 has 15 residues. CDR3 nucleotide sequence: TGTGCCAGCAGCGTAACAGGGAACTTCAATCAGCCCCAGCATTTT. As protein: CASSVTGNFNQPQHF.

This clone was seen more than once but under ten times. The chain combines TRBV2 with TRBJ2-7; D perhaps matches TRBD1 (5 bases). This CDR3 contains 14 residues. Trimming stripped 7 bases from V and 5 bases from J, with 18 bases between. Germline V CDR1 and CDR2: SNHLY, FYNNEI. The CDR3 reads CASTKETVTDEQYF. CDR3 nucleotides: TGTGCCAGCACCAAGGAGACAGTCACGGACGAGCAGTACTTC.

This sequence joins TRBV27 and TRBJ2-1; TRBD2 agrees at 12 bases. Germline values: CDR1 MNHEY, CDR2 SMNVEV (reference sequence). V lost 4 bases, J lost 7 bases, and 8 bases stayed unmatched. This CDR3 contains 16 residues. The CDR3 loop reads CASSSKLAGGPNEQFF. The CDR3 DNA is TGTGCCAGCAGTTCAAAACTAGCGGGAGGTCCGAATGAGCAGTTCTTC.

The chain couples TRBV18 to TRBJ1-4; D possibly corresponds to TRBD1 (6 bases). Germline loops: CDR1 KGHSH, CDR2 LQKENI. The CDR3 is made up of 18 amino acids. V was pared by 2 bases and J by 2 bases, with 18 bases between. The CDR3 DNA follows: TGTGCCAGCTCACCATCGACAGGCCTTCCCGTGACTAATGAAAAACTGTTTTTT. Residues: CASSPSTGLPVTNEKLFF.

This rearrangement joins TRBV28 to TRBJ1-2; 10 nucleotides align to TRBD1. The V and J ends lost 5 bases and 7 bases, in that order; junction bases with no gene match: 10. Per germline, CDR1 MDHEN and CDR2 SYDVKM. The CDR3 is made up of 15 amino acids. The CDR3 DNA reads as TGTGCCAGCAGTCGCCGGACAGGGGGGGACCCTGGCTACACCTTC. It codes for CASSRRTGGDPGYTF.

The rearrangement uses TRBV27 and TRBJ2-5; possible D gene TRBD2, 7 bases. This CDR3 has 18 residues. From germline, CDR1 is MNHEY and CDR2 SMNVEV (reference sequence). V lost 0 bases, J lost 5 bases, and 22 bases lay in between. The CDR3 spells CASSLSPRGPREGETQYF. DNA for the CDR3: TGTGCCAGCAGTTTATCCCCCCGGGGGCCAAGGGAGGGGGAGACCCAGTACTTC.

This clone was counted only a few times. The chain links TRBV19 to TRBJ1-1; D may be TRBD1 (6 bases). The CDR3 consists of 16 residues. V was cut by 6 bases and J by 0 bases, with 17 bases left in between. CDR1 is LNHDA and CDR2 is SQIVND in the germline V gene (reference sequence). CDR3 protein: CASSTRGGQLNTEAFF. The CDR3 DNA follows: TGTGCCAGTAGCACCAGGGGCGGGCAGTTGAACACTGAAGCTTTCTTT.

The chain carries TRBV21-1 and TRBJ2-2; the D call in the table, TRBD1, was not verified against the DNA. TRBV21-1 is flagged as a pseudogene. CDR3 length: 14 amino acids. The chain's CDR3 is CASAGQGNTGELFF. The CDR3 DNA follows: TGTGCCAGCGCGGGACAGGGAAACACCGGGGAGCTGTTTTTT.

The chain has TRBV2 and TRBJ1-1; the D gene is possibly TRBD1 (6 bases). The germline gives CDR1 SNHLY, CDR2 FYNNEI. The CDR3 length is 14 residues. The V gene lost 2 bases and the J gene lost 6 bases, with 13 bases spanning the gap. In DNA, the CDR3 is TGTGCCAGCAGTGAACGGGTGGGGGGCGCTGAAGCTTTCTTT. Translation gives CASSERVGGAEAFF.

V and J are TRBV4-3 and TRBJ2-7, with 12 bases aligning to TRBD2. V trimming: 0 bases; J trimming: 6 bases; junction bases outside the gene matches: 6. This CDR3 contains 16 residues. CDR1 is LGHNA and CDR2 is YSLEER in the germline V gene. The CDR3 region is CASSQEFLLAGGEQYF. CDR3 in DNA: TGCGCCAGCAGCCAAGAGTTCCTACTAGCGGGAGGCGAGCAGTACTTC.

V is TRBV19 and J is TRBJ2-7; 13 nucleotides line up with TRBD2. The germline V gene has CDR1 LNHDA and CDR2 SQIVND (reference sequence). The CDR3 consists of 16 residues. The J segment lost 3 bases and the V segment lost 3 bases, leaving 5 bases of the junction unmatched. CDR3 amino acids: CASSIDGTSGIYEQYF. In DNA form, the CDR3 reads TGTGCCAGTAGTATTGACGGGACTAGCGGGATCTACGAGCAGTACTTC.

A single count supports this clone. This chain joins TRBV15 and TRBJ2-1; D is unclear. The CDR3 contains 14 residues. Germline V lookup: CDR1 LNHNV, CDR2 YYDKDF (reference sequence). Trimming shortened V by 6 bases and J by 9 bases, and 18 bases separated the two germline ends. CDR3 in DNA: TGTGCCACCAGTGCCGGATCCCTGGCCGGTGAGCAGTTCTTC. Translating it yields CATSAGSLAGEQFF.

V usage is TRBV6-5 and J usage is TRBJ1-1; possibly TRBD1 for D (5 bases). CDR3 size: 14 residues. The germline V gene has CDR1 MNHEY and CDR2 SVGAGI. V lost 5 bases to trimming and J lost 8 bases, with 18 bases between them. DNA of the CDR3: TGTGCCAGCAGTCCACAGTGGGGGAGGGGAGAAGCTTTCTTT. It translates to CASSPQWGRGEAFF.

The chain employs TRBV28 and TRBJ2-1; 10 bases line up with TRBD2. Losses at the gene ends were 6 bases for V and 3 bases for J; bases not matched to a gene: 8. From germline, CDR1 is MDHEN and CDR2 SYDVKM. This CDR3 is built from 16 residues. In DNA form, the CDR3 reads TGTGCCAGCAGCAAGCGGGAGGGCCTTATCTACAATGAGCAGTTCTTC. Protein sequence: CASSKREGLIYNEQFF.

This clone has a handful of counts. This sequence joins TRBV4-3 and TRBJ1-1; weak D call: TRBD1 (6 bases). From germline, CDR1 is LGHNA and CDR2 YSLEER. Deletions cut 1 base from V and 6 bases from J, with 15 bases between. The CDR3 spans 15 residues. The CDR3 DNA follows: TGCGCCAGCAGCCAAGGCAGGGGCCAAGGGGCTGAAGCTTTCTTT. It codes for CASSQGRGQGAEAFF.

This clone was seen just once. J is TRBJ2-1 and V is TRBV11-2; D could derive from TRBD1 or TRBD2 (5 bases each). This CDR3 region has 16 residues. The ends were cut back, 4 bases at V and 8 bases at J, with 21 bases in the middle. Germline CDR1 and CDR2: SGHAT and FQNNGV. The CDR3 reads CASSSTLGAGLDEQFF. CDR3 bases: TGTGCCAGCAGCTCAACACTCGGGGCAGGTTTGGATGAGCAGTTCTTC.

DNA for the CDR3: TGCGCCAGCCGGGGACAAAATACTCCGGGAGATACGCAGTATTTT. Translation gives CASRGQNTPGDTQYF. The chain recombines TRBV10-1 with TRBJ2-3; TRBD1 might be the D (6 bases). V lost 8 bases and J lost 5, with 20 bases in between. The CDR3 sequence is 15 residues long. CDR1 WNHNN and CDR2 SYGVQD come from the germline V gene (reference sequence).

The genes are TRBV5-4 and TRBJ2-1; maybe TRBD2 (6 bases). Between the trimmed V and J ends, which lost 4 bases and 10 bases, there was a span of 12 bases. CDR1 is SGHNT and CDR2 is YYREEE in the germline V gene (reference sequence). This CDR3 region has 12 residues. CDR3 amino acids: CASSPFGGEQFF. DNA for the CDR3: TGTGCCAGCAGCCCATTTGGGGGGGAGCAGTTCTTC.

The chain uses TRBV7-9 and TRBJ1-4; the D is unclear. Germline-derived CDR1 and CDR2 are SEHNR and FQNEAQ (reference sequence). The CDR3 covers 13 residues. The V gene lost 2 bases and the J gene lost 7 bases, with 8 bases spanning the gap. The CDR3 loop is CASSLISREKLFF. In DNA form, the CDR3 reads TGTGCCAGCAGCTTAATTAGTCGTGAAAAACTGTTTTTT.

The V and J genes are TRBV2 and TRBJ2-3; tentative D call: TRBD2 (5 bases). Looked up from germline, CDR1 is SNHLY and CDR2 is FYNNEI. V was shortened by 8 bases and J by 2 bases, with 8 bases between the two germline ends. This CDR3 region has 12 residues. The CDR3 bases are TGTGCCAGCCAGGACTTCACAGATACGCAGTATTTT. It yields the protein CASQDFTDTQYF.

This chain joins TRBV19 and TRBJ1-1, with D unresolved. Germline assignment: CDR1 LNHDA and CDR2 SQIVND (reference sequence). This CDR3 has 15 residues. Trimming pared 6 bases from V and 2 bases from J, leaving 16 bases between. CDR3 protein: CASSRIREVNTEAFF. The CDR3 bases are TGTGCCAGTAGCCGGATTCGAGAGGTTAACACTGAAGCTTTCTTT.

This clone appeared a single time. This chain connects TRBV6-5 to TRBJ2-1; TRBD1 matches 7 bases. The V gene's germline CDR1 is MNHEY and CDR2 SVGAGI. The CDR3 loop spans 12 amino acids. Losses at the gene ends were 9 bases for V and 5 bases for J; bases not matched to a gene: 4. The CDR3 loop reads CASGQADNEQFF. In DNA, the CDR3 is TGTGCCAGTGGACAGGCAGACAATGAGCAGTTCTTC.

The chain joins TRBV27 to TRBJ1-4; D is ambiguous. Germline V gives CDR1 MNHEY, CDR2 SMNVEV (reference sequence). The CDR3 runs to 12 residues. V was pared by 3 bases and J by 9 bases, with 8 bases between. The CDR3 DNA reads as TGTGCCAGCAGTTTTATTGGGAAAAAACTGTTTTTT. It encodes CASSFIGKKLFF.

The sample holds one count of this clone. The same CDR3 arises from other DNA sequences in this sample as well. V is TRBV2 and J is TRBJ1-5; D uncertain. V gave up 3 bases and J gave up 4 bases, with 7 bases separating them. CDR1 and CDR2 (germline): SNHLY, FYNNEI. The CDR3 covers 13 residues. CDR3 in amino acids: CASSDARNQPQHF. For the CDR3, the DNA is TGTGCCAGCAGTGATGCGAGGAATCAGCCCCAGCATTTT. Complete variable domain (other parts from reference TRBV2 and TRBJ1-5): EPEVTQTPSHQVTQMGQEVILRCVPISNHLYFYWYRQILGQKVEFLVSFYNNEISEKSEIFDDQFSVERPDGSNFTLKIRSTKLEDSAMYFCASSDARNQPQHFGDGTRLSIL.

The chain employs TRBV10-3 and TRBJ2-7; D might be TRBD1 (5 bases). This CDR3 has 12 amino acids. Looked up from germline, CDR1 is ENHRY and CDR2 is SYGVKD. V was pared by 11 bases and J by 1 base, with 12 bases between. CDR3 sequence (DNA): TGTGCCGTAGGAGACAGATCCTACGAGCAGTACTTC. Encoded protein: CAVGDRSYEQYF.

CDR3 DNA sequence: TGTGCCAGCAGTCCCCTGACGGGAGGGGCCAACGTCCTGACTTTC. Its protein is CASSPLTGGANVLTF. The rearrangement joins TRBV27 to TRBJ2-6; D may be TRBD2 (5 bases). Germline CDR1 is MNHEY and CDR2 is SMNVEV (reference sequence). V lost 5 bases, J lost 4 bases, and 12 bases lay in between. The CDR3 spans 15 residues.

V and J are TRBV27 and TRBJ2-1; D is uncertain. This CDR3 has 13 residues. The germline gives CDR1 MNHEY, CDR2 SMNVEV (reference sequence). Trimming stripped 5 bases from V and 7 bases from J, with 12 bases between. The CDR3 is CASSPHSGNEQFF. CDR3 nucleotide sequence: TGTGCCAGCAGTCCTCATAGTGGGAATGAGCAGTTCTTC.

The V gene is TRBV5-8, the J gene TRBJ2-7, with a possible D match to TRBD2 (6 bases). Germline V lookup: CDR1 SGHTS, CDR2 YDEGEE. Trimming left V 4 bases short and J 0 bases short, with 8 bases between. This CDR3 has 13 residues. The CDR3 here is CASSPLASYEQYF. In DNA form, the CDR3 reads TGTGCCAGCAGCCCACTAGCCTCCTACGAGCAGTACTTC.